Listed below are T cell receptor beta chains from one sample, sequenced in a study of blood T cell repertoires in COVID-19. TCRdb keeps only in-frame clones here, not all; method: immunoSEQ multiplex PCR. This sample has approximately 250,000 clones, with 70% to 90% found just once. The material sequenced was peripheral blood. The receptors were sampled from a man between 18 and 35 years old with active or convalescent COVID-19. Each CDR3 is given with its conserved first and last residue. The D gene is left open where the match is weak. Not every row has a clone size; where given, it reads once, few, many or a size class.

v_call	d_call	j_call	clone_size	cdr3_aa	cdr3_nt
TRBV7-9	NA	TRBJ2-5	NA	CASSLNMVGVETQYF	TGTGCCAGCAGCTTAAACATGGTGGGAGTGGAGACCCAGTACTTC
TRBV30	NA	TRBJ1-3	NA	CAWRLGNTIYF	TGTGCCTGGAGACTGGGAAACACCATATATTTT
TRBV2	TRBD2	TRBJ2-1	NA	CASSTSSGAFSGNEQFF	TGTGCCAGCAGTACTTCTAGCGGGGCCTTTTCTGGCAATGAGCAGTTCTTC
TRBV6-5	TRBD1	TRBJ2-7	NA	CASSTGTGGSEQYF	TGTGCCAGCAGTACCGGGACAGGGGGCTCCGAGCAGTACTTC
TRBV5-4	NA	TRBJ2-4	once	CASSLGRGQGIQYF	TGTGCCAGCAGCTTAGGGCGGGGGCAAGGGATTCAGTACTTC
TRBV28	TRBD2	TRBJ2-5	NA	CASTQRGEGTQYF	TGTGCCAGCACTCAGCGGGGGGAGGGGACCCAGTACTTC
TRBV7-9	NA	TRBJ1-4	few	CASSHPPVATNEKLFF	TGTGCCAGCAGCCATCCCCCGGTTGCAACTAATGAAAAACTGTTTTTT
TRBV28	NA	TRBJ1-5	NA	CASNQGVQPQHF	TGTGCCAGCAACCAGGGTGTTCAGCCCCAGCATTTT
TRBV7-9	NA	TRBJ1-5	NA	CASSLGQGPNQPQHF	TGTGCCAGCAGCTTAGGGCAGGGGCCCAATCAGCCCCAGCATTTT
TRBV9	TRBD1	TRBJ1-4	NA	CASSVEGAPEKLFF	TGTGCCAGCAGCGTCGAGGGGGCGCCTGAAAAACTGTTTTTT
TRBV29-1	NA	TRBJ2-2	NA	CSIRDWRDTGELFF	TGCAGCATCCGGGACTGGAGGGACACCGGGGAGCTGTTTTTT
TRBV28	NA	TRBJ2-3	NA	CASSQQALTSTDTQYF	TGTGCCAGCAGCCAACAGGCACTCACTAGCACAGATACGCAGTATTTT
TRBV7-6	NA	TRBJ1-2	NA	CASSLETGPGSYGYTF	TGTGCCAGCAGCTTAGAAACAGGTCCGGGTAGCTATGGCTACACCTTC
TRBV7-9	NA	TRBJ1-3	once	CASSLRGSGNTIYF	TGTGCCAGCAGCTTAAGGGGGTCTGGAAACACCATATATTTT
TRBV5-6	TRBD2	TRBJ2-7	NA	CASSFRLAGVVSSYEQYF	TGTGCCAGCAGCTTCCGATTAGCGGGGGTGGTGAGCTCCTACGAGCAGTACTTC
TRBV9	TRBD1	TRBJ2-2	few	CASSPRTGGENTGELFF	TGTGCCAGCAGCCCACGGACAGGGGGCGAAAACACCGGGGAGCTGTTTTTT
TRBV28	NA	TRBJ2-2	NA	CASSRYSGELFF	TGTGCCAGCAGTCGGTATAGCGGGGAGCTGTTTTTT
TRBV3-1/TRBV3-2	TRBD2	TRBJ2-7	once	CASSPDAGTRTYEQYF	TGTGCCAGCAGCCCGGACGCCGGGACTAGAACTTACGAGCAGTACTTC
TRBV6-5	TRBD1	TRBJ1-2	NA	CASSYGGQGGYTF	TGTGCCAGCAGTTACGGTGGACAGGGTGGCTACACCTTC
TRBV21-1	NA	TRBJ1-3	NA	CASSKVASGNTIYF	NA
TRBV19	NA	TRBJ1-1	NA	CASSIAERTSEAFF	TGTGCCAGTAGTATCGCCGAGCGTACATCTGAAGCTTTCTTT
TRBV6-5	NA	TRBJ1-3	NA	CASTSSGNTIYF	TGTGCCAGCACGTCTTCTGGAAACACCATATATTTT
TRBV9	NA	TRBJ2-2	NA	CASSVGLPNTGELFF	TGTGCCAGCAGCGTAGGCCTACCGAACACCGGGGAGCTGTTTTTT
TRBV7-3	NA	TRBJ2-5	NA	CASSLWGLETQYF	TGTGCCAGCAGCTTATGGGGGCTGGAGACCCAGTACTTC
TRBV24-1	NA	TRBJ2-2	NA	CASSVRDTGELFF	TGTGCCTCCTCGGTTAGAGACACCGGGGAGCTGTTTTTT
TRBV7-9	TRBD2	TRBJ2-3	NA	CASSNPIAGGPDTQYF	TGTGCCAGCAGCAATCCTATAGCGGGAGGGCCAGATACGCAGTATTTT
TRBV6-1	TRBD1	TRBJ1-2	NA	CASSEVWGTGGKGYTF	TGTGCCAGCAGTGAAGTTTGGGGGACAGGGGGCAAGGGCTACACCTTC
TRBV19	TRBD1	TRBJ2-7	NA	CASRRQGVYEQYF	TGTGCCAGTAGACGTCAGGGGGTCTACGAGCAGTACTTC